These 3 T cell receptor beta chains share one sample of origin, sequenced in a study of OX40 agonist ivuxolimab in advanced cancers. This table comes from immunoSEQ multiplex PCR, and its TCRdb copy is limited to in-frame clones, with some not included. The table includes 39,000 or so clones, around 90% detected once. The source was CD4+ or CD8+ T cells sorted from blood, collected in a trial of the OX40 agonist ivuxolimab. The source is an adult with an advanced solid tumor such as melanoma, head and neck, liver or kidney cancer.

V usage is TRBV2 and J usage is TRBJ1-1; no clear D gene. The V gene's germline CDR1 is SNHLY and CDR2 FYNNEI. This CDR3 is built from 12 residues. Trimming removed 1 base from V and 7 bases from J, with 7 bases in between. In DNA form, the CDR3 reads TGTGCCAGCAGTGAAGACAACGATGAAGCTTTCTTT. It encodes CASSEDNDEAFF.

This sequence joins TRBV7-9 and TRBJ2-2; tentatively, D is TRBD1 or TRBD2 (5 bases each). Trimming stripped 6 bases from V and 5 bases from J, with 10 bases between. CDR3 length equals 13 residues. The germline V gene encodes CDR1 SEHNR and CDR2 FQNEAQ (reference sequence). CDR3: CASSLGETGELFF. CDR3 nucleotide sequence: TGTGCCAGCAGTCTAGGGGAGACCGGGGAGCTGTTTTTT.

The chain carries TRBV19 and TRBJ2-3; D uncertain. The CDR3 contains 16 residues. The V end lost 6 bases, the J end lost 2 bases, and 18 bases lay between the germline ends. CDR1 is LNHDA, CDR2 SQIVND, per germline (reference sequence). In nucleotides, the CDR3 is TGTGCCAGTAGCCCCCCCACGGCCCAGACCACAGATACGCAGTATTTT. It yields the protein CASSPPTAQTTDTQYF.